This T cell receptor (beta chain) was identified during a study of blood T cell repertoires in COVID-19 (dated by TCRdb to about 2020). Regarding the study in general: Samples from collaborators originated in the United States, Italy and Spain and spanned both the acute and convalescent phases of COVID-19. The samples were drawn from two sources: the first 160 participants of the ongoing ImmuneRACE study, and 1,000 to 1,500 subjects contributed by 6 global collaborators. Deeply sampled blood TCRbeta repertoires from subjects exposed to, actively infected with, or recovered from COVID-19 were included in the dataset. Sample metadata almost always included a de-identified subject ID, COVID-19 status, age in years and sex. The repertoires were made available in a free public database intended to serve as a resource for research on the immune response to SARS-CoV-2. Where available, HLA class I and class II types were taken from metadata supplied by the sample provider and were not determined by assay-based typing. The material from the prospective study consisted of cDNA or gDNA derived from T cells, B-cell-depleted T cells, or PBMCs.

Participants in the prospective study were enrolled through a virtual design, were aged roughly 18 to 100 years, and lived in 24 United States geographic areas. To assign participants to cohorts, the prospective study relied on clinical history that participants themselves reported in a screening survey and a study questionnaire. Each participant in the prospective study had whole blood, serum and a nasopharyngeal or oropharyngeal swab collected by mobile phlebotomists. Additional blood draws and questionnaires over an approximately two-month period could optionally be provided by prospective study participants. Before DNA extraction, prospective study blood samples were shipped either frozen or at room temperature. What the work shows at the level of the full study, not this receptor alone: The amount of clinical and demographic metadata varied by source and participant and was provided uncurated.

This clone was recorded once. Its antigen is currently not known. No per-base quality is available; no much larger clone lies one base away. TCRbeta CDR3 regions were amplified from genomic DNA by means of the immunoSEQ Assay, a bias-controlled multiplex PCR. The paper's processing steps were these. Nucleated cell counts per sample were estimated from amplification of reference gene primers within the assay. To quantify the absolute abundance of each unique TCRbeta CDR3 rearrangement, sequence reads were collapsed and filtered. Productive Simpson clonality was computed per sample as the square root of Simpson's diversity index over productive rearrangements. Held by TCRdb, this immuneACCESS table contains in-frame sequences only and omits some clones. Under half of the omission traces to an unresolved V gene where checked; the cause of the rest is unknown. V and J calls and clone size come straight from that table; D and trimming were deduced from the DNA. In all, the sample holds around 58,000 clones, and about four fifths of those were seen once. 3% to 4.5% of the sample rests with the top ten.

V is cut by 2 bases and J by 7 bases, and the space between the germline ends is 12 bases. Based on the germline V gene, the CDR1 and CDR2 sequences are SGHRS and YFSETQ. The CDR3 sequence holds 14 residues, the cysteine and phenylalanine included. CDR3 DNA is the only sequence kept; it has 42 bases, read in frame from the first base. The sample was PBMCs or T cells enriched from blood (not recorded which). The sequence joins TRBV5-1 to TRBJ1-4; the D gene is perhaps TRBD1, on 5 matching bases. This clonotype originated in a woman between 35 and 50 years old with acute COVID-19. CDR3 region: CASSFFGGFEKLFF. The DNA sequence is as follows: TGCGCCAGCAGCTTCTTCGGGGGTTTTGAAAAACTGTTTTTT.